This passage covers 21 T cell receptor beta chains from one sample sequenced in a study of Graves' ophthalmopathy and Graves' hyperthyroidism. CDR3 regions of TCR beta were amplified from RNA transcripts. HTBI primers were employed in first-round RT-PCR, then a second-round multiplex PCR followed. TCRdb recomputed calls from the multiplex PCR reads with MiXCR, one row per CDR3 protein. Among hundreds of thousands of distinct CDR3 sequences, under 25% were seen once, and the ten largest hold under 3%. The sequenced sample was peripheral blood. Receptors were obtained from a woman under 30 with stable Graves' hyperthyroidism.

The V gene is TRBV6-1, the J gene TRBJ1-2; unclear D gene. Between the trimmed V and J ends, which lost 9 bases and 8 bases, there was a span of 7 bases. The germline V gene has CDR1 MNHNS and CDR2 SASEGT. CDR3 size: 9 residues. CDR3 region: CASGEGYTF. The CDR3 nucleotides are TGTGCCAGTGGGGAGGGCTACACCTTC.

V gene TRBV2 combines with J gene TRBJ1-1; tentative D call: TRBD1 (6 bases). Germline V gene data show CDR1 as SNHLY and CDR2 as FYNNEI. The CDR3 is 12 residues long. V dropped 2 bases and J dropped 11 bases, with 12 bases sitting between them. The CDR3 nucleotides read TGTGCCAGCAGTGAAAGGGGGTTGGATGCTTTCTTT. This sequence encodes CASSERGLDAFF.

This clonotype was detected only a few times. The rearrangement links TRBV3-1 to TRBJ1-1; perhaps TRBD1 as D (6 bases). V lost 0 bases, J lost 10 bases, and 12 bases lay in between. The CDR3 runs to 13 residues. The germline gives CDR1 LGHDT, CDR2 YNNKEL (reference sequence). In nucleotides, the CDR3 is TGTGCCAGCAGCCAAGATAAGACAGGAGTAGCTTTCTTT. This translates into CASSQDKTGVAFF.

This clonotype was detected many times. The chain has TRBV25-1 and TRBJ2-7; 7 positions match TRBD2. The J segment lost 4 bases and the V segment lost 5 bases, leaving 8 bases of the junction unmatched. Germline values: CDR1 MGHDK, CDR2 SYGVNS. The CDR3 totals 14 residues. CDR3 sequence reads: CASSRGSGEYEQYF. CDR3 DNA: TGTGCCAGCAGTCGAGGGAGCGGGGAGTACGAGCAGTACTTC.

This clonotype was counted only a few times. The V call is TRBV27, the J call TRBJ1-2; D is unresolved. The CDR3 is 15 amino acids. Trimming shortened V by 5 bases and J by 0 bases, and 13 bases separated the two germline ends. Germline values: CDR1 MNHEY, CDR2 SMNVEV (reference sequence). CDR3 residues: CASSLGHSANYGYTF. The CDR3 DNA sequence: TGTGCCAGCAGTCTCGGGCATTCAGCTAACTATGGCTACACCTTC.

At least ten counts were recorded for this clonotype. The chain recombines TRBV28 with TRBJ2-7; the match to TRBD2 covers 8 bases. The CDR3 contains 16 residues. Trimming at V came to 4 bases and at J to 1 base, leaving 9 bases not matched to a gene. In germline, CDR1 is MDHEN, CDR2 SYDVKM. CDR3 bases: TGTGCCAGCAGTTCGGGAGGGGGGCGGCAGTCCTACGAGCAGTACTTC. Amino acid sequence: CASSSGGGRQSYEQYF. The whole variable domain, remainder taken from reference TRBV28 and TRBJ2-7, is DVKVTQSSRYLVKRTGEKVFLECVQDMDHENMFWYRQDPGLGLRLIYFSYDVKMKEKGDIPEGYSVSREKKERFSLILESASTNQTSMYLCASSSGGGRQSYEQYFGPGTRLTVT.

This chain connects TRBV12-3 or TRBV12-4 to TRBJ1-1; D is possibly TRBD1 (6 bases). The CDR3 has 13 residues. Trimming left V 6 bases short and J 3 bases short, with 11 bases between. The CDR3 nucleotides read TGTGCCAGCAGAGACCCAGGGGACACTGAAGCTTTCTTT. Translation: CASRDPGDTEAFF.

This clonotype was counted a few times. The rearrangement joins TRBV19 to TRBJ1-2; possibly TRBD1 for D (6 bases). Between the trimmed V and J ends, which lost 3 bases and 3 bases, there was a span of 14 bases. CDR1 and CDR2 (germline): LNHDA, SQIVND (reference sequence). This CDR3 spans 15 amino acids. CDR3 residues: CASSMGGRGDYGYTF. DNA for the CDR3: TGTGCCAGTAGTATGGGTGGCAGGGGAGACTATGGCTACACCTTC.

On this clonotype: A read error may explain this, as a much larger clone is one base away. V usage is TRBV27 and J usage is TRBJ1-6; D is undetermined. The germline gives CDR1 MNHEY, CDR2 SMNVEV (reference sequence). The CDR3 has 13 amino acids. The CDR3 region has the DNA TGTGCCAGCAGTCCTCTAAGTCGTTCACACCTCCACTTT. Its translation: CASSPLSRSHLHF.

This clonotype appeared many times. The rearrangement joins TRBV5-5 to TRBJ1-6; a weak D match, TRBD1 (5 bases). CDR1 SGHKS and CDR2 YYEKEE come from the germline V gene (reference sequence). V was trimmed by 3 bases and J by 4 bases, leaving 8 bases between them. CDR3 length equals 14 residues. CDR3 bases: TGTGCCAGCAGCTGGGGGGGGTATAATTCACCCCTCCACTTT. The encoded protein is CASSWGGYNSPLHF.

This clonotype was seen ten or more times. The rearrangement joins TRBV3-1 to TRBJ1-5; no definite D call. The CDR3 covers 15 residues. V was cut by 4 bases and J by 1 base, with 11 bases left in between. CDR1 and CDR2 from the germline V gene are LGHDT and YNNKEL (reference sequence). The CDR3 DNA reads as TGTGCCAGCAGCCTCCCCGAGGGAAGCAATCAGCCCCAGCATTTT. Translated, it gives CASSLPEGSNQPQHF.

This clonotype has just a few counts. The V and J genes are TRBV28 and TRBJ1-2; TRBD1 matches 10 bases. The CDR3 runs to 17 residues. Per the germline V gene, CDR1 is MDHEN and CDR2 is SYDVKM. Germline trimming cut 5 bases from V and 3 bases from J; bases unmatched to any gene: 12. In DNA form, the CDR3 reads TGTGCCAGCAGTACCTCCGGGACAGGGGTTCAAGACTATGGCTACACCTTC. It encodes CASSTSGTGVQDYGYTF.

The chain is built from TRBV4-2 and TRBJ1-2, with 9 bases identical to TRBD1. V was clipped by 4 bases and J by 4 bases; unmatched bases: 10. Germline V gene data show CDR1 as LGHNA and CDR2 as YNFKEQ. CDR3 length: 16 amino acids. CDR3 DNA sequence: TGTGCCAGCAGCCCCCGGATCCGGGACAGGGCCTATGGCTACACCTTC. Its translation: CASSPRIRDRAYGYTF.

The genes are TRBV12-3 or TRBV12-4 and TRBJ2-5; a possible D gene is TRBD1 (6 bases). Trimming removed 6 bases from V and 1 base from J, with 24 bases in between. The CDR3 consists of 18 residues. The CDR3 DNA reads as TGTGCCAGCAGCTGGGGGCGAAACCGAAGGACACCCCAAGAGACCCAGTACTTC. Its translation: CASSWGRNRRTPQETQYF.

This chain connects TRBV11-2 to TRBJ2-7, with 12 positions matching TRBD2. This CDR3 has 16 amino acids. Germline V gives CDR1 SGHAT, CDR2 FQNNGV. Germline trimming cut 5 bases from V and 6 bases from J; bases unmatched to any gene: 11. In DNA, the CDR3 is TGTGCCAGCAGCCCAAGGACTAGCGGGGCGCCGGGCGAGCAGTACTTC. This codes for CASSPRTSGAPGEQYF.

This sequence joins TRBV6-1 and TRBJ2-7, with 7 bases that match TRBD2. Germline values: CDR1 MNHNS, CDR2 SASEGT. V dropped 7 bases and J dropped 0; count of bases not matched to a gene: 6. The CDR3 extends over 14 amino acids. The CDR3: CASTLRDYSYEQYF. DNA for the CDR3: TGTGCCAGCACCCTCCGGGACTACTCCTACGAGCAGTACTTC.

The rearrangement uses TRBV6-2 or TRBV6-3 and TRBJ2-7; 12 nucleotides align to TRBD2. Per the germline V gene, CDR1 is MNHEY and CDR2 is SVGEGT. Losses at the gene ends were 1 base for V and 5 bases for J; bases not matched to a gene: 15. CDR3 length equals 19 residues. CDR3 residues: CASSYLYYGTSGPTDEQYF. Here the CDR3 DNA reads TGTGCCAGCAGTTACTTGTATTATGGGACTAGCGGGCCAACCGACGAGCAGTACTTC.

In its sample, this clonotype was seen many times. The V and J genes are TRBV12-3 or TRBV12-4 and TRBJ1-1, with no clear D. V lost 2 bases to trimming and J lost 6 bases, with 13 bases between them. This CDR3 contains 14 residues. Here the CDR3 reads CASSLSGGRAEAFF. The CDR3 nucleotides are TGTGCCAGCAGTTTATCCGGTGGTCGGGCTGAAGCTTTCTTT.

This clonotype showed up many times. The CDR3 reads CASKFAGLDYGYTF. CDR3 coding DNA: TGTGCCAGCAAATTTGCAGGGCTCGACTATGGCTACACCTTC. V gene TRBV27 combines with J gene TRBJ1-2, with D possibly TRBD1 on 5 matching bases. Trimming removed 7 bases from V and 3 bases from J, with 15 bases in between. The CDR3 extends over 14 amino acids. Germline V gene data show CDR1 as MNHEY and CDR2 as SMNVEV (reference sequence).

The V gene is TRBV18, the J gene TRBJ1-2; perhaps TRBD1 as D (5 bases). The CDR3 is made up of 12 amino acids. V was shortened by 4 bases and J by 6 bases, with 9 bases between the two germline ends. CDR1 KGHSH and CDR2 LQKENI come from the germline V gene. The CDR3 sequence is CASSRPTDGYTF. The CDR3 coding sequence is TGTGCCAGCTCACGACCGACAGATGGCTACACCTTC. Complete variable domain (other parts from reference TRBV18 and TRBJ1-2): NAGVMQNPRHLVRRRGQEARLRCSPMKGHSHVYWYRQLPEEGLKFMVYLQKENIIDESGMPKERFSAEFPKEGPSILRIQQVVRGDSAAYFCASSRPTDGYTFGSGTRLTVV.

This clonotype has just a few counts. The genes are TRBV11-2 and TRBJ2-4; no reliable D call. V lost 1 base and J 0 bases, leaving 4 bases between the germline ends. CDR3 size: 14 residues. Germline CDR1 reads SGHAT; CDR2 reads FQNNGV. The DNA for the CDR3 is TGTGCCAGCAGCTTAGTGGGAGCCAAAAACATTCAGTACTTC. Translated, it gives CASSLVGAKNIQYF.